This entry lists 22 T cell receptor beta chains sequenced from one sample in a study of OX40 agonist ivuxolimab in advanced cancers. The method was immunoSEQ multiplex PCR; TCRdb's version includes in-frame clones alone and lacks a portion of them. The sample lists tens of thousands of clones, around 83% occurring once. The input for sequencing was CD4+ or CD8+ T cells sorted from blood, taken in a trial of the OX40 agonist ivuxolimab. All receptors come from an adult with an advanced solid tumor such as melanoma, head and neck, liver or kidney cancer.

The chain couples TRBV5-1 to TRBJ1-1; tentatively, D is TRBD1 (5 bases). The CDR3 runs 14 residues. V gave up 5 bases and J gave up 4 bases, with 15 bases separating them. Germline CDR1 is SGHRS and CDR2 is YFSETQ. In DNA, the CDR3 is TGCGCCAGCAGTCAAGGGGATCTGGGCACTGAAGCTTTCTTT. Encoded protein: CASSQGDLGTEAFF.

The genes are TRBV5-1 and TRBJ1-2, with 8 nucleotides matching TRBD1. V shed 3 bases, J shed 3 bases, and the junction held 7 bases outside the gene matches. The CDR3 length is 15 residues. Germline values: CDR1 SGHRS, CDR2 YFSETQ. The CDR3 spells CASSSALTGDYGYTF. The CDR3 nucleotides are TGCGCCAGCAGCTCGGCACTGACAGGGGACTATGGCTACACCTTC.

The rearrangement uses TRBV6-6 and TRBJ1-1; no clear D. The CDR3 contains 12 residues. Germline CDR1 and CDR2: MNHNY and SVGAGI (reference sequence). With 4 bases removed from V and 8 bases from J, the gap between germline ends came to 11 bases. CDR3 sequence reads: CASSSSTFEAFF. The CDR3, as DNA: TGTGCCAGCAGTTCGAGTACCTTCGAAGCTTTCTTT.

This sequence joins TRBV6-6 and TRBJ1-3; TRBD1 aligns across 9 bases. Germline values: CDR1 MNHNY, CDR2 SVGAGI (reference sequence). The CDR3 is 16 amino acids. The V and J ends lost 0 bases and 4 bases, in that order; junction bases with no gene match: 4. CDR3 residues: CASSYSTGQGGNTIYF. The CDR3, as DNA: TGTGCCAGCAGTTACTCGACGGGACAGGGAGGAAACACCATATATTTT.

J is TRBJ1-1 and V is TRBV27; a weak D match, TRBD1 (5 bases). V gave up 6 bases and J gave up 4 bases, with 24 bases separating them. The CDR3 has 17 residues. In germline, CDR1 is MNHEY, CDR2 SMNVEV (reference sequence). CDR3: CASSRESGGKAGTEAFF. CDR3 nucleotides: TGTGCCAGCAGCAGGGAATCGGGGGGAAAAGCGGGCACTGAAGCTTTCTTT.

The gene calls are TRBV6-5 and TRBJ2-3; 7 nucleotides line up with TRBD1. CDR1 MNHEY and CDR2 SVGAGI come from the germline V gene. This CDR3 is 15 amino acids long. The V gene end was trimmed by 6 bases and the J gene end by 5 bases; junction bases not matched to a gene: 11. CDR3: CASSRDSRPQDTQYF. The DNA of the CDR3 is TGTGCCAGCAGCCGGGACAGCCGTCCCCAAGATACGCAGTATTTT.

The chain employs TRBV6-5 and TRBJ1-5; possibly TRBD1 for D (6 bases). Per germline, CDR1 MNHEY and CDR2 SVGAGI. Trimming took 7 bases from V and 7 from J, leaving 20 bases between them. This CDR3 region has 15 residues. Written as DNA, the CDR3 is TGTGCCAGCACTCGTAAATATGACAGGAGCCAGCCCCAGCATTTT. Protein sequence: CASTRKYDRSQPQHF.

The chain recombines TRBV7-2 with TRBJ2-1, with D unclear. The CDR3 length is 11 residues. Trimming pared 3 bases from V and 10 bases from J, leaving 7 bases between. CDR1 is SGHTA, CDR2 FQGNSA, per germline. CDR3 in amino acids: CASSFISEQFF. Written as DNA, the CDR3 is TGTGCCAGCAGCTTTATTTCGGAGCAGTTCTTC. The full variable domain, in which reference TRBV7-2 and TRBJ2-1 provide the parts outside the CDR3, is GAGVSQSPSNKVTEKGKDVELRCDPISGHTALYWYRQSLGQGLEFLIYFQGNSAPDKSGLPSDRFSAERTGGSVSTLTIQRTQQEDSAVYLCASSFISEQFFGPGTRLTVL.

This clone was picked up one time. The chain has TRBV9 and TRBJ2-1, with a possible D match to TRBD1 (6 bases). V lost 0 bases and J lost 2, with 12 bases in between. This CDR3 comprises 16 residues. Germline CDR1 and CDR2: SGDLS and YYNGEE. The CDR3 sequence: CASSVDQGYPYNEQFF. CDR3 bases: TGTGCCAGCAGCGTAGATCAGGGGTACCCCTACAATGAGCAGTTCTTC.

With regard to this clone: Other DNA sequences in this specimen translate into the identical CDR3. The chain couples TRBV6-6 to TRBJ1-6, with unresolved D. There are 14 residues in the CDR3. Trimming took off 6 bases at V and 8 bases at J, with 14 bases between the two ends. CDR1 is MNHNY, CDR2 SVGAGI, per germline (reference sequence). CDR3 bases: TGTGCCAGCAGCCTAGTGGGTGTGGATTCACCCCTCCACTTT. This translates into CASSLVGVDSPLHF.

The CDR3 nucleotides are TGTGCCAGCAGTTTTCGGGGGGGAGGTAACGAGCAGTACTTC. Its translation: CASSFRGGGNEQYF. The chain carries TRBV28 and TRBJ2-7; 8 nucleotides align to TRBD2. J gave up 5 bases and V 3 bases, and 6 bases lay outside the gene matches. Per the germline V gene, CDR1 is MDHEN and CDR2 is SYDVKM. The CDR3 totals 14 residues. Combining the CDR3 with reference TRBV28 and TRBJ2-7 gives the whole variable domain DVKVTQSSRYLVKRTGEKVFLECVQDMDHENMFWYRQDPGLGLRLIYFSYDVKMKEKGDIPEGYSVSREKKERFSLILESASTNQTSMYLCASSFRGGGNEQYFGPGTRLTVT.

The CDR3 bases are TGTGCCAGTAGAAGGCAGAACACTGAAGCTTTCTTT. As protein: CASRRQNTEAFF. This chain connects TRBV19 to TRBJ1-1, with D unresolved. CDR3 length: 12 residues. CDR1 LNHDA and CDR2 SQIVND come from the germline V gene (reference sequence). Trimming pared 6 bases from V and 1 base from J, leaving 6 bases between. Full variable domain (missing parts from reference TRBV19 and TRBJ1-1): DGGITQSPKYLFRKEGQNVTLSCEQNLNHDAMYWYRQDPGQGLRLIYYSQIVNDFQKGDIAEGYSVSREKKESFPLTVTSAQKNPTAFYLCASRRQNTEAFFGQGTRLTVV.

The V gene is TRBV18, the J gene TRBJ1-2, with unresolved D. The CDR3 is made up of 13 amino acids. The germline V gene has CDR1 KGHSH and CDR2 LQKENI. Trimming shortened V by 6 bases and J by 4 bases, and 12 bases separated the two germline ends. The CDR3 loop is CASSPDGTYGYTF. The CDR3 DNA reads TGTGCCAGCTCGCCGGACGGAACCTATGGCTACACCTTC.

For the CDR3, the DNA is TGTGCCAGCAGTTTTAAGGACACCTTCGATGAGCAGTTCTTC. It is translated as CASSFKDTFDEQFF. The rearrangement joins TRBV27 to TRBJ2-1, with a weak D call TRBD1 (5 bases). CDR1 and CDR2 from the germline V gene are MNHEY and SMNVEV (reference sequence). Trimming removed 3 bases at V and 8 bases at J, with 14 bases between. CDR3 length equals 14 residues.

The chain carries TRBV2 and TRBJ2-7, with D tentatively TRBD2 (5 bases). The CDR3 has 14 amino acids. Between the trimmed V and J ends, which lost 6 bases and 2 bases, there was a span of 14 bases. In germline, CDR1 is SNHLY, CDR2 FYNNEI. The CDR3 loop is CASSYPRAAYEQYF. DNA for the CDR3: TGTGCCAGCAGCTACCCGCGGGCCGCCTACGAGCAGTACTTC.

This chain joins TRBV11-2 and TRBJ2-1; TRBD2 matches 10 bases. CDR3 length: 15 residues. V was pared by 1 base and J by 4 bases, with 1 base of the junction left unmatched. Germline V gene sequence: CDR1 SGHAT, CDR2 FQNNGV. The CDR3 here is CASSLGAGGYNEQFF. CDR3 nucleotide sequence: TGTGCCAGCAGCTTAGGAGCGGGGGGGTACAATGAGCAGTTCTTC.

The chain couples TRBV5-1 to TRBJ2-2; tentative D call: TRBD2 (7 bases). Germline V gene data show CDR1 as SGHRS and CDR2 as YFSETQ. The CDR3 is 16 amino acids. Trimming removed 0 bases from V and 0 bases from J, with 9 bases in between. The DNA of the CDR3 is TGCGCCAGCAGCTTGGGGGGGGGCTCGAACACCGGGGAGCTGTTTTTT. Residues: CASSLGGGSNTGELFF.

The V call is TRBV19, the J call TRBJ2-5; TRBD2 is a possible D gene (6 bases). Germline V CDR1 and CDR2: LNHDA, SQIVND (reference sequence). The CDR3 runs to 14 residues. V dropped 1 base and J dropped 5 bases, with 11 bases sitting between them. In DNA, the CDR3 is TGTGCCAGTAGTATAGGGAGGGCCCGGGAGACCCAGTACTTC. This gives the protein CASSIGRARETQYF.

The rearrangement joins TRBV6-5 to TRBJ1-2; the match to TRBD1 covers 8 bases. Germline V gives CDR1 MNHEY, CDR2 SVGAGI. V dropped 4 bases and J dropped 6; count of bases not matched to a gene: 7. There are 14 residues in the CDR3. The CDR3 spells CASSSLYRGNGYTF. CDR3 DNA: TGTGCCAGCAGTTCCCTATACAGGGGGAATGGCTACACCTTC.

The gene calls are TRBV9 and TRBJ2-3; possibly TRBD2 for D (5 bases). There are 15 residues in the CDR3. The V gene's germline CDR1 is SGDLS and CDR2 YYNGEE. V lost 0 bases to trimming and J lost 0 bases, with 8 bases between them. The CDR3 DNA is TGTGCCAGCAGCGTAGGTTCTAGCAGCACAGATACGCAGTATTTT. Translation: CASSVGSSSTDTQYF.

This chain joins TRBV25-1 and TRBJ2-3, with D perhaps matching TRBD1 (5 bases). This CDR3 is 14 amino acids long. Looked up from germline, CDR1 is MGHDK and CDR2 is SYGVNS. V lost 8 bases and J 4 bases, leaving 16 bases between the germline ends. The CDR3 sequence is CASQLLQGADTQYF. CDR3 sequence (DNA): TGTGCCAGCCAACTCCTCCAGGGTGCAGATACGCAGTATTTT.

This rearrangement joins TRBV5-5 to TRBJ1-1, with 7 nucleotides matching TRBD1. The CDR3 covers 15 residues. Trimming removed 4 bases from V and 3 bases from J; junction bases left unmatched: 9. CDR1 is SGHKS, CDR2 YYEKEE, per germline (reference sequence). In nucleotides, the CDR3 is TGTGCCAGCAGCATCCTGGGGCAGGGGGACACTGAAGCTTTCTTT. This translates into CASSILGQGDTEAFF.